Following are 27 T cell receptor beta chains from one sample sequenced in a study of regulatory dendritic cells for organ transplantation. Sequenced by immunoSEQ multiplex PCR; TCRdb stores in-frame clones only, minus some. The profile shows around 29,000 clones, 82% of them singletons. The sequenced sample was naive CD8+ T cells from blood. Regarding subset: CD45RA+ naive T cells. The receptors derive from a human donor in good health.

The J gene is TRBJ2-1, the V gene TRBV7-2; D is possibly TRBD2 (5 bases). This CDR3 has 15 amino acids. Germline V gives CDR1 SGHTA, CDR2 FQGNSA. Trimming left V 0 bases short and J 0 bases short, with 6 bases between. The CDR3 nucleotides are TGTGCCAGCAGCTTAGCCGACTACTCCTACAATGAGCAGTTCTTC. Its translation is CASSLADYSYNEQFF.

The J gene is TRBJ2-3, the V gene TRBV5-5; 8 positions agree with TRBD2. J gave up 5 bases and V 3 bases, and 5 bases lay outside the gene matches. Germline V gene lookup returns CDR1 SGHKS and CDR2 YYEKEE (reference sequence). The CDR3 is made up of 14 amino acids. The chain's CDR3 is CASSSAGAQDTQYF. In DNA form, the CDR3 reads TGTGCCAGCAGCTCAGCGGGGGCCCAAGATACGCAGTATTTT.

The chain joins TRBV12-5 to TRBJ1-5; D not certain. Germline V gives CDR1 LGHNT, CDR2 FRNRAP. This CDR3 is built from 12 residues. Trimming cost V 1 base and J 8 bases, with 6 bases left between them. CDR3 region: CASGLELEPQHF. Here the CDR3 DNA reads TGTGCTAGTGGTTTGGAGCTTGAGCCCCAGCATTTT. Looking up the rest from reference TRBV12-5 and TRBJ1-5 gives the full variable domain: DARVTQTPRHKVTEMGQEVTMRCQPILGHNTVFWYRQTMMQGLELLAYFRNRAPLDDSGMPKDRFSAEMPDATLATLKIQPSEPRDSAVYFCASGLELEPQHFGDGTRLSIL.

The J gene is TRBJ2-5, the V gene TRBV15, with TRBD1 identical over 8 bases. The CDR3 is 16 residues long. Germline V lookup: CDR1 LNHNV, CDR2 YYDKDF (reference sequence). Losses at the gene ends were 1 base for V and 1 base for J; bases not matched to a gene: 5. The CDR3 sequence: CATSRGGQGFQETQYF. For the CDR3, the DNA is TGTGCCACCAGCAGAGGTGGACAGGGCTTCCAAGAGACCCAGTACTTC.

The chain employs TRBV5-8 and TRBJ2-1; 9 bases align to TRBD2. The junction had 12 bases not matched to a gene; V was cut back by 4 bases and J by 4 bases. Germline V gene sequence: CDR1 SGHTS, CDR2 YDEGEE. This CDR3 has 17 residues. CDR3 sequence (DNA): TGTGCCAGCAGCCCACGAGGGAGGCGGGGGGGATACAATGAGCAGTTCTTC. Protein: CASSPRGRRGGYNEQFF.

The chain uses TRBV7-9 and TRBJ1-1; maybe TRBD1 (5 bases). The CDR3 sequence is 15 residues long. V lost 4 bases and J lost 1, with 13 bases in between. Per germline, CDR1 SEHNR and CDR2 FQNEAQ (reference sequence). In DNA, the CDR3 is TGTGCCAGCAGCTCCCGGGTCACAGGGAACACTGAAGCTTTCTTT. Its translation: CASSSRVTGNTEAFF.

The rearrangement uses TRBV5-4 and TRBJ1-2; no firm D call. Germline CDR1 is SGHNT and CDR2 is YYREEE (reference sequence). Trimming took 3 bases from V and 8 from J, leaving 32 bases between them. The CDR3 is 19 amino acids. CDR3 bases: TGTGCCAGCAGCTACCCCGGATCCGGGAGGCCCACCAACCACGTAGGCTACACCTTC. It yields the protein CASSYPGSGRPTNHVGYTF.

The chain links TRBV2 to TRBJ1-5; TRBD1 might be the D (5 bases). The germline V gene has CDR1 SNHLY and CDR2 FYNNEI. The V end lost 6 bases, the J end lost 6 bases, and 15 bases lay between the germline ends. The CDR3 extends over 14 amino acids. This CDR3 reads CASRKQGEIQPQHF. CDR3 coding DNA: TGTGCCAGCAGAAAGCAGGGTGAAATTCAGCCCCAGCATTTT.

The chain links TRBV19 to TRBJ2-2; 7 bases match TRBD2. V dropped 0 bases and J dropped 3; count of bases not matched to a gene: 4. The CDR3 length is 16 residues. CDR1 LNHDA and CDR2 SQIVND come from the germline V gene (reference sequence). The CDR3 here is CASSIDPGGDTGELFF. The DNA of the CDR3 is TGTGCCAGTAGTATAGATCCGGGGGGAGACACCGGGGAGCTGTTTTTT. The entire variable domain, with the rest obtained from reference TRBV19 and TRBJ2-2, is as follows: DGGITQSPKYLFRKEGQNVTLSCEQNLNHDAMYWYRQDPGQGLRLIYYSQIVNDFQKGDIAEGYSVSREKKESFPLTVTSAQKNPTAFYLCASSIDPGGDTGELFFGEGSRLTVL.

The chain recombines TRBV9 with TRBJ1-6; perhaps TRBD1 as D (6 bases). The CDR3 runs to 14 residues. The V gene's germline CDR1 is SGDLS and CDR2 YYNGEE. V lost 5 bases to trimming and J lost 10 bases, with 16 bases between them. CDR3 nucleotide sequence: TGTGCCAGCAGTGCCCACAGGGATTGGTCACCCCTCCACTTT. It specifies CASSAHRDWSPLHF.

The gene calls are TRBV6-5 and TRBJ1-1; a weak D match, TRBD1 (5 bases). Looked up from germline, CDR1 is MNHEY and CDR2 is SVGAGI. With 5 bases removed from V and 1 base from J, the gap between germline ends came to 11 bases. The CDR3 totals 14 residues. CDR3 sequence: CASSEGQKNTEAFF. In DNA, the CDR3 is TGTGCCAGCAGTGAAGGACAAAAGAACACTGAAGCTTTCTTT.

The chain carries TRBV6-6 and TRBJ2-1; no definite D call. Germline lookup yields CDR1 MNHNY and CDR2 SVGAGI (reference sequence). V was clipped by 6 bases and J by 2 bases, with 14 bases between them. The CDR3 consists of 15 residues. This CDR3 is CASSLGVLPYNEQFF. The CDR3 DNA is TGTGCCAGCAGCCTGGGCGTTTTGCCCTACAATGAGCAGTTCTTC.

This clone was found once. CDR3 in amino acids: CASKQFWADGNTIYF. For the CDR3, the DNA is TGTGCCAGCAAACAATTTTGGGCTGATGGAAACACCATATATTTT. The rearrangement joins TRBV6-1 to TRBJ1-3; D not certain. This CDR3 spans 15 amino acids. V was clipped by 7 bases and J by 3 bases, with 16 bases between them. CDR1 and CDR2 from the germline V gene are MNHNS and SASEGT.

The chain uses TRBV7-8 and TRBJ1-1; the D gene is possibly TRBD1 (5 bases). The germline V and J ends were trimmed by 3 bases and 6 bases, with 17 bases remaining between them. Germline V CDR1 and CDR2: SGHVS, FQNEAQ. The length of the CDR3 is 15 residues. The CDR3 reads CASSFSGGRVPEAFF. CDR3 coding DNA: TGTGCCAGCAGCTTTAGCGGGGGGAGGGTCCCTGAAGCTTTCTTT. The full variable domain, in which reference TRBV7-8 and TRBJ1-1 provide the parts outside the CDR3, is GAGVSQSPRYKVAKRGQDVALRCDPISGHVSLFWYQQALGQGPEFLTYFQNEAQLDKSGLPSDRFFAERPEGSVSTLKIQRTQQEDSAVYLCASSFSGGRVPEAFFGQGTRLTVV.

The chain links TRBV9 to TRBJ2-1; 9 bases agree with TRBD2. This CDR3 has 15 residues. Germline CDR1 reads SGDLS; CDR2 reads YYNGEE. The V and J ends lost 6 bases and 2 bases, in that order; junction bases with no gene match: 6. The CDR3, as DNA: TGTGCCAGCACCTCTAGCGGGGCGACCTACAATGAGCAGTTCTTC. This translates into CASTSSGATYNEQFF.

The CDR3 bases are TGTGCCAGTAGTGCCCGGACAGAGATGAACACTGAAGCTTTCTTT. Translating it yields CASSARTEMNTEAFF. The chain carries TRBV19 and TRBJ1-1, with D possibly TRBD1 on 6 matching bases. Germline CDR1 LNHDA, CDR2 SQIVND (reference sequence). The CDR3 has 15 amino acids. V was cut by 5 bases and J by 0 bases, with 13 bases left in between. Complete variable domain (other parts from reference TRBV19 and TRBJ1-1): DGGITQSPKYLFRKEGQNVTLSCEQNLNHDAMYWYRQDPGQGLRLIYYSQIVNDFQKGDIAEGYSVSREKKESFPLTVTSAQKNPTAFYLCASSARTEMNTEAFFGQGTRLTVV.

The rearrangement links TRBV7-9 to TRBJ2-2; 9 nucleotides line up with TRBD2. CDR3 length equals 15 residues. V shed 5 bases, J shed 7 bases, and the junction held 8 bases outside the gene matches. Per germline, CDR1 SEHNR and CDR2 FQNEAQ (reference sequence). This CDR3 is CASSTGGGAFGELFF. The DNA of the CDR3 is TGTGCCAGCAGCACCGGCGGGGGGGCCTTCGGGGAGCTGTTTTTT.

The rearrangement links TRBV4-2 to TRBJ2-2, with 7 bases lining up with TRBD2. This CDR3 is 16 amino acids long. V lost 3 bases to trimming and J lost 3 bases; unmatched junction nucleotides: 7. Per germline, CDR1 LGHNA and CDR2 YNFKEQ. The CDR3 loop reads CASSQEVGGDTGELFF. Here the CDR3 DNA reads TGTGCCAGCAGCCAGGAAGTGGGGGGGGACACCGGGGAGCTGTTTTTT.

CDR3 region: CASSLSGSNQPQHF. CDR3 DNA sequence: TGTGCCAGCAGTTTATCCGGTAGCAATCAGCCCCAGCATTTT. The chain uses TRBV27 and TRBJ1-5; D call uncertain. V dropped 0 bases and J dropped 0 bases, with 3 bases sitting between them. Germline V gene data show CDR1 as MNHEY and CDR2 as SMNVEV (reference sequence). There are 14 residues in the CDR3.

The CDR3: CASSLAGQGGNEQFF. DNA for the CDR3: TGTGCCAGCAGCTTAGCGGGACAGGGTGGGAATGAGCAGTTCTTC. The rearrangement uses TRBV7-6 and TRBJ2-1; 9 bases align to TRBD1. This CDR3 is 15 amino acids long. V was pared by 0 bases and J by 7 bases, with 4 bases of the junction left unmatched. From germline, CDR1 is SGHVS and CDR2 FNYEAQ. Filled out from reference TRBV7-6 and TRBJ2-1, the complete variable domain reads GAGVSQSPRYKVTKRGQDVALRCDPISGHVSLYWYRQALGQGPEFLTYFNYEAQQDKSGLPNDRFSAERPEGSISTLTIQRTEQRDSAMYRCASSLAGQGGNEQFFGPGTRLTVL.

The CDR3 protein is CATSSRNYNEQFF. CDR3 DNA: TGTGCCACCAGCAGCAGGAACTACAATGAGCAGTTCTTC. The genes are TRBV15 and TRBJ2-1; D is undetermined. CDR3 length equals 13 residues. Trimming stripped 3 bases from V and 3 bases from J, with 6 bases between. Germline CDR1 and CDR2: LNHNV and YYDKDF (reference sequence).

The chain links TRBV27 to TRBJ1-5; 7 positions agree with TRBD1. J was trimmed by 1 base and V by 2 bases; bases with no gene match: 8. Germline values: CDR1 MNHEY, CDR2 SMNVEV (reference sequence). CDR3 length equals 17 residues. Here the CDR3 reads CASSLIGDRKSNQPQHF. CDR3 in DNA: TGTGCCAGCAGTTTAATCGGGGACAGAAAGAGCAATCAGCCCCAGCATTTT.

This clone has only one observation. The DNA of the CDR3 is TGTGCCAGTAGTACTGGGGTAGCGGGGGGCGCCGAGCAGTACTTC. It codes for CASSTGVAGGAEQYF. The chain carries TRBV19 and TRBJ2-7, with 10 bases matching TRBD2. The V gene's germline CDR1 is LNHDA and CDR2 SQIVND (reference sequence). The J segment lost 6 bases and the V segment lost 4 bases, leaving 9 bases of the junction unmatched. The CDR3 is 15 amino acids.

The genes are TRBV13 and TRBJ2-3, with 8 nucleotides matching TRBD1. CDR3 length: 16 amino acids. Trimming removed 0 bases from V and 0 bases from J; junction bases left unmatched: 2. Germline assignment: CDR1 PRHDT and CDR2 FYEKMQ (reference sequence). CDR3 in amino acids: CASSLGDRVSTDTQYF. The CDR3 DNA follows: TGTGCCAGCAGCTTAGGGGACAGGGTAAGCACAGATACGCAGTATTTT.

This sequence joins TRBV2 and TRBJ1-1; possible D gene TRBD1, 6 bases. CDR1 and CDR2 (germline): SNHLY, FYNNEI. CDR3 length: 16 residues. The V end lost 7 bases, the J end lost 5 bases, and 23 bases lay between the germline ends. The CDR3 DNA follows: TGTGCCAGCACCCGACAGGTATCCCTACTGGGGACTGAAGCTTTCTTT. Its translation is CASTRQVSLLGTEAFF.

The rearrangement links TRBV5-6 to TRBJ2-1; 8 positions agree with TRBD2. The ends lost 5 bases at V and 4 bases at J; junction bases unmatched: 5. Germline CDR1 is SGHDT and CDR2 is YYEEEE. The CDR3 is 14 amino acids. Here the CDR3 DNA reads TGTGCCAGCAGGGCGGGGGGATCGTACAATGAGCAGTTCTTC. Translated, it gives CASRAGGSYNEQFF.

The chain carries TRBV6-5 and TRBJ2-2; possibly TRBD2 for D (5 bases). Germline CDR1 reads MNHEY; CDR2 reads SVGAGI. This CDR3 is 14 amino acids long. V was clipped by 2 bases and J by 7 bases, with 11 bases between them. DNA for the CDR3: TGTGCCAGCAGTTACCCTGGACTGGACGGGGAGCTGTTTTTT. It codes for CASSYPGLDGELFF.